The rows below give T cell receptor beta chains drawn from one sample of a study of blood T cell repertoires in COVID-19. Produced via immunoSEQ multiplex PCR; TCRdb's table is partial and in-frame only. The repertoire holds 70,000 to 90,000 clones, with 70% to 90% as singletons. Sequencing used peripheral blood. Receptor source: a human donor in a cohort sampled during active COVID-19. Each CDR3 is given with its conserved first and last residue. A D gene is named only where the DNA matches it firmly. Clone size appears in some rows only: once, few, many, or a class for an expanded clone.

J,size,V,length,D,DNA,CDR3
TRBJ1-1,-,TRBV10-3,11,TRBD1,TGTGCCAGCGGATCCGGGACAGCTTTTTTCTTT,CASGSGTAFFF
TRBJ2-1,-,TRBV18,14,-,TGTGCCAGCTCACCACCTACAGGACACAATGAGCAGTTCTTC,CASSPPTGHNEQFF
TRBJ2-3,-,TRBV14,14,-,TGTGCCAGCAGCCAAACAACAGGGTCAGATACGCAGTATTTT,CASSQTTGSDTQYF
TRBJ2-7,-,TRBV25-1,11,-,TGTGCCAGTAGAAGCTCCTACGAGCAGTACTTC,CASRSSYEQYF
TRBJ2-1,-,TRBV19,16,TRBD2,TGTGCCAGTAGTATTCAAGCGGGGATCTCCTACAATGAGCAGTTCTTC,CASSIQAGISYNEQFF
TRBJ1-2,-,TRBV7-2,15,TRBD1,TGTGCCAGCAGCCAAGCAGGGGGCCGGGGCTATGGCTACACCTTC,CASSQAGGRGYGYTF
TRBJ2-2,-,TRBV6-5,15,TRBD2,TGTGCCAGCAGTTTTGCGGGAGGGAACACCGGGGAGCTGTTTTTT,CASSFAGGNTGELFF
TRBJ2-3,-,TRBV15,14,TRBD1,TGTGCCACCAGCAGAGACAGGGGGCCAGATACGCAGTATTTT,CATSRDRGPDTQYF
TRBJ2-1,-,TRBV28,16,-,TGTGCCAGCAGACAACCCGGGAAGCGGGCATACAATGAGCAGTTCTTC,CASRQPGKRAYNEQFF
TRBJ1-2,once,TRBV6-4,14,TRBD1,TGTGCCAGCAAGACGGACAGGGGAAGTTATGGCTACACCTTC,CASKTDRGSYGYTF
TRBJ2-7,-,TRBV30,15,-,TGTGCCTGGAGTGTAACCTTGGGGGCTCTCCACGAGCAGTACTTC,CAWSVTLGALHEQYF
TRBJ1-1,-,TRBV5-4,14,TRBD1,TGTGCCAGCAGCTTGCTCACAGGGGACACTGAAGCTTTCTTT,CASSLLTGDTEAFF
TRBJ2-7,-,TRBV7-2,14,TRBD1,TGTGCCAGCAGCTTTCGCACAGGGGACTACGAGCAGTACTTC,CASSFRTGDYEQYF
TRBJ2-1,-,TRBV9,16,TRBD2,TGTGCCAGCAGCCAGGAGGGACTATTACTGTACAATGAGCAGTTCTTC,CASSQEGLLLYNEQFF
TRBJ1-4,few,TRBV9,14,TRBD1,TGTGCCAGCAGCCCGGGACAGGTCTGGGAAAAACTGTTTTTT,CASSPGQVWEKLFF
TRBJ2-3,-,TRBV6-1,14,-,TGTGCCAGCAGTGAAAAAGGGGGCACAGATACGCAGTATTTT,CASSEKGGTDTQYF
TRBJ2-2,-,TRBV5-1,17,TRBD2,TGCGCCAGCAGCTTGGGCCCCGGACTAGCGGGCACCGGGGAGCTGTTTTTT,CASSLGPGLAGTGELFF
TRBJ2-3,-,TRBV4-1,14,-,TGCGCCAGCAGCCAAGAATCCTCGACAGATACGCAGTATTTT,CASSQESSTDTQYF
TRBJ2-7,-,TRBV6-5,12,TRBD2,TGTGCCAGCTATAGCGGGAGTAGGGAGCAGTACTTC,CASYSGSREQYF
TRBJ1-4,-,TRBV21-1,18,-,TGTGCCAGCAGCAAAGAGGGGCGGGGATCAGGGGGTGGAGAAAAACTGTTTTTT,CASSKEGRGSGGGEKLFF
TRBJ2-7,-,TRBV19,16,TRBD2,TGTGCCAGTAGTAAGAGGACTAGCGGGAGGCAAAACGAGCAGTACTTC,CASSKRTSGRQNEQYF
TRBJ1-1,-,TRBV19,16,-,TGTGCCAGTAGTGTAACGGGACTTCAGGAAAACACTGAAGCTTTCTTT,CASSVTGLQENTEAFF
TRBJ1-3,-,TRBV10-1,17,-,TGCGCCAGCAGTGATACCCTGGACTACGGGCGGCAGACCACCATATATTTT,CASSDTLDYGRQTTIYF
TRBJ2-1,-,TRBV28,13,-,TGTGCCAGCAGTTTAGAGTCGGTGGGCGAGCAGTTCTTC,CASSLESVGEQFF
TRBJ1-5,-,TRBV18,12,-,TGTGCCAGCTCACCCGTCAATCAGCCCCAGCATTTT,CASSPVNQPQHF
TRBJ2-7,-,TRBV4-3,15,-,TGCGCCAGCAGCCAACGGGTCGGCAGTCCCTACGAGCAGTACTTC,CASSQRVGSPYEQYF
TRBJ1-1,few,TRBV11-2,14,-,TGTGCCAGCAGCTTAGGGGGCCCGAACACTGAAGCTTTCTTT,CASSLGGPNTEAFF
TRBJ1-5,-,TRBV28,13,-,TGTGCCAGCAGATGGGGGGGCAATCAGCCCCAGCATTTT,CASRWGGNQPQHF
TRBJ1-2,-,TRBV24-1,14,TRBD1,TGTGCCACCAGTGATTCGACAGGGTCAGATGGCTACACCTTC,CATSDSTGSDGYTF
TRBJ1-4,-,TRBV5-6,17,-,TGTGCCAGCAGCTTCGGAGGGTTTGGTTCGACTAATGAAAAACTGTTTTTT,CASSFGGFGSTNEKLFF
TRBJ2-1,-,TRBV5-4,15,-,TGTGCCAGCAGTTACGACAGGAGCTCCTACAATGAGCAGTTCTTC,CASSYDRSSYNEQFF
TRBJ2-7,-,TRBV28,12,-,TGTGCCAGCAGAAGACTAGACTACGAGCAGTACTTC,CASRRLDYEQYF
TRBJ2-5,-,TRBV7-9,13,-,TGTGCCAGCAGCACACAGGCAGCAGAGACCCAGTACTTC,CASSTQAAETQYF
TRBJ1-2,-,TRBV2,13,TRBD1,TGTGCCAGCAGCGACAGGGTAGGCTATGGCTACACCTTC,CASSDRVGYGYTF
TRBJ1-1,once,TRBV9,14,TRBD1,TGTGCCAGCACCAGGACAGGGGTGAACACTGAAGCTTTCTTT,CASTRTGVNTEAFF
TRBJ1-2,-,TRBV7-2,15,-,TGTGCCAGCAGCACCCGACCCTTAGGGGTCTATGGCTACACCTTC,CASSTRPLGVYGYTF
TRBJ1-4,-,TRBV19,15,TRBD1,TGTGCCAGTAGTATGGCGTCGGGACAGGGCCGAAAACTGTTTTTT,CASSMASGQGRKLFF
TRBJ1-1,-,TRBV19,14,TRBD1,TGTGCCAGTAGTACCCAACAGGGGGTGGGTGAAGCTTTCTTT,CASSTQQGVGEAFF
TRBJ2-6,-,TRBV10-3,18,TRBD2,TGTGCCACCCCTTTACTAGCGGGGGGGCCTCCTGGGGCCAACGTCCTGACTTTC,CATPLLAGGPPGANVLTF
TRBJ2-2,-,TRBV6-5,14,TRBD2,TGTGCCAGCAGGCCCGGGACTAGCATCGGGGAGCTGTTTTTT,CASRPGTSIGELFF
TRBJ1-2,-,TRBV28,15,TRBD1,TGTGCCAGCAGGCGAACAGGGGGCAACGGCTATGGCTACACCTTC,CASRRTGGNGYGYTF
TRBJ1-4,-,TRBV7-2,15,TRBD1,TGTGCCAGCAGCTCAGCCCAGGGGGCCCCTGAAAAACTGTTTTTT,CASSSAQGAPEKLFF
TRBJ2-5,once,TRBV3-1/TRBV3-2,14,-,TGTGCCAGCAGCCAAAGAGGTCCGGAAGGGACCCAGTACTTC,CASSQRGPEGTQYF
TRBJ1-1,-,TRBV25-1,13,-,TGTGCCAGCAGTGAAAGAGGGAACACTGAAGCTTTCTTT,CASSERGNTEAFF
TRBJ2-2,-,TRBV19,17,-,TGTGCCAGTAGCAACATACGGGGGGCTACGAACACCGGGGAGCTGTTTTTT,CASSNIRGATNTGELFF
TRBJ2-7,few,TRBV19,15,-,TGTGCCAGTAGTATAGTCGGGTCAGGGGAACACGAGCAGTACTTC,CASSIVGSGEHEQYF
TRBJ2-2,-,TRBV5-5,17,TRBD1,TGTGCCAGCAGCTTGGACCTGACAGGGGAGAACACCGGGGAGCTGTTTTTT,CASSLDLTGENTGELFF
TRBJ2-1,few,TRBV5-1,14,TRBD1,TGCGCCAGCAGACCGGGACAGGGGCATGATGAGCAGTTCTTC,CASRPGQGHDEQFF
TRBJ2-2,-,TRBV19,16,TRBD2,TGTGCCAGTAGTAAACGACTAGCGGGAGGCTCAGGGGAGCTGTTTTTT,CASSKRLAGGSGELFF
TRBJ2-3,-,TRBV5-1,16,TRBD1,TGCGCCAGCAGCTTGGGGGACAGGGGTCACACAGATACGCAGTATTTT,CASSLGDRGHTDTQYF
TRBJ2-7,-,TRBV9,15,TRBD1,TGTGCCAGCAGCGTAGGGACAGGGGGGTACTACGAGCAGTACTTC,CASSVGTGGYYEQYF
TRBJ1-1,-,TRBV18,15,TRBD1,TGTGCCAGCTCACCTACCGGGACAGCTAACACTGAAGCTTTCTTT,CASSPTGTANTEAFF
TRBJ2-7,-,TRBV28,14,TRBD1,TGTGCCAGCACCACGACAGGGTCCCCCTACGAGCAGTACTTC,CASTTTGSPYEQYF
TRBJ2-5,-,TRBV7-2,14,-,TGTGCCAGCAGCTTGGGGGGAAACCAAGAGACCCAGTACTTC,CASSLGGNQETQYF
TRBJ1-1,-,TRBV3-1/TRBV3-2,19,-,TGTGCCAGCAGCCTGGCCTCGACCCGGACACTTAGGGCGAACACTGAAGCTTTCTTT,CASSLASTRTLRANTEAFF
TRBJ2-5,-,TRBV18,15,TRBD2,TGTGCCAGCTCACCACCGACGGGAGGACAAGAGACCCAGTACTTC,CASSPPTGGQETQYF
TRBJ2-1,few,TRBV2,14,-,TGTGCCAGCAGTCGACCGGGACTTAGCAATGAGCAGTTCTTC,CASSRPGLSNEQFF
TRBJ2-2,-,TRBV11-3,15,TRBD1,TGTGCCAGCAGCTTAGATACAGGGGGCACCGGGGAGCTGTTTTTT,CASSLDTGGTGELFF
TRBJ1-5,-,TRBV28,16,TRBD1,TGTGCCAGCAGTTCTCACAGGGGAGGTAGCAATCAGCCCCAGCATTTT,CASSSHRGGSNQPQHF